A single sample is the source of the 2 T cell receptor beta chains below, sequenced in a study of blood T cell repertoires in COVID-19. Sequencing used immunoSEQ multiplex PCR; TCRdb keeps in-frame clones, though not all of them. The sample shows about 140,000 clones, roughly 82% of them seen only once. Input material: peripheral blood. The receptor set was obtained from a human donor in a cohort sampled during active COVID-19.

The J gene is TRBJ2-7, the V gene TRBV5-1; D perhaps matches TRBD1 (6 bases). Looked up from germline, CDR1 is SGHRS and CDR2 is YFSETQ. Trimming pared 2 bases from V and 3 bases from J, leaving 12 bases between. The CDR3 is 14 amino acids. The CDR3 loop reads CASSFEQGGYEQYF. CDR3 DNA sequence: TGCGCCAGCAGCTTTGAACAGGGCGGCTACGAGCAGTACTTC.

V is TRBV5-1 and J is TRBJ1-1, with a tentative D call TRBD1 (6 bases). CDR3 length equals 16 residues. CDR1 and CDR2 from the germline V gene are SGHRS and YFSETQ. Deletions cut 0 bases from V and 1 base from J, with 13 bases between. DNA of the CDR3: TGCGCCAGCAGCTTGGGGCAGGGGCTAACGAACACTGAAGCTTTCTTT. Amino acids: CASSLGQGLTNTEAFF.